The 23 T cell receptor beta chains below all came from one sample that was sequenced in a study of Tregs in tolerant kidney transplant recipients. Clones were read by immunoSEQ multiplex PCR, and TCRdb kept only the in-frame ones, dropping some. The table has about 69,000 clones, 70% to 90% seen once. The sample here was CD4+ T cells from blood, taken before the transplant. The receptors come from a human donor who received a combined kidney and bone marrow transplant.

This rearrangement joins TRBV5-1 to TRBJ2-2; 9 bases agree with TRBD2. Unmatched junction bases numbered 12, after V lost 2 bases and J lost 7 bases. The CDR3 consists of 17 residues. The germline V gene encodes CDR1 SGHRS and CDR2 YFSETQ. Here the CDR3 DNA reads TGCGCCAGCAGCTTCGCGGCCGCGGGAGGGGGAGACGGGGAGCTGTTTTTT. It is translated as CASSFAAAGGGDGELFF.

The CDR3 here is CASSVTGGLSYEQYF. CDR3 nucleotides: TGTGCCAGCAGCGTAACGGGGGGGCTATCCTACGAGCAGTACTTC. The rearrangement uses TRBV9 and TRBJ2-7; TRBD2 matches 8 bases. Trimming cost V 1 base and J 1 base; bases outside gene matches: 4. Germline V gene sequence: CDR1 SGDLS, CDR2 YYNGEE. This CDR3 is 15 amino acids long.

This sequence joins TRBV7-6 and TRBJ2-5; 12 positions agree with TRBD2. The trim removed 3 bases at V and 4 bases at J, leaving 6 bases unmatched. CDR1 and CDR2 (germline): SGHVS, FNYEAQ. This CDR3 has 16 residues. The CDR3 region is CASSFHRTSGAETQYF. The CDR3 nucleotides read TGTGCCAGCAGCTTCCATCGGACTAGCGGGGCAGAGACCCAGTACTTC.

V gene TRBV11-2 combines with J gene TRBJ2-5; D not resolved. CDR1 SGHAT and CDR2 FQNNGV come from the germline V gene. Trimming removed 3 bases from V and 4 bases from J, with 9 bases in between. The length of the CDR3 is 13 residues. CDR3 sequence reads: CASSFNRRETQYF. The CDR3 DNA reads as TGTGCCAGCAGCTTTAACAGACGAGAGACCCAGTACTTC.

The J gene is TRBJ2-1, the V gene TRBV7-2; D gene unclear. V was cut by 2 bases and J by 7 bases, with 9 bases left in between. The germline V gene has CDR1 SGHTA and CDR2 FQGNSA. The CDR3 is made up of 13 amino acids. In DNA form, the CDR3 reads TGTGCCAGCAGCTTACTCCTGAGAAATGAGCAGTTCTTC. Protein: CASSLLLRNEQFF.

V gene TRBV19 combines with J gene TRBJ1-4, with D unresolved. Germline CDR1 LNHDA, CDR2 SQIVND (reference sequence). The ends were cut back, 7 bases at V and 5 bases at J, with 17 bases in the middle. The CDR3 totals 15 residues. The CDR3 nucleotides read TGTGCCAGTACCATGGGGTCCACGGGGAATGAAAAACTGTTTTTT. The encoded protein is CASTMGSTGNEKLFF.

The V gene is TRBV5-6, the J gene TRBJ2-7; 7 bases align to TRBD1. The CDR3 spans 13 residues. Looked up from germline, CDR1 is SGHDT and CDR2 is YYEEEE. The trim removed 0 bases at V and 7 bases at J, leaving 4 bases unmatched. As DNA, the CDR3 is TGTGCCAGCAGCTTGGGACAGGGCCGGGAGCAGTACTTC. It specifies CASSLGQGREQYF.

CDR3 protein: CASRYTGVLNTEAFF. In DNA, the CDR3 is TGTGCCAGCAGATACACAGGGGTTCTGAACACTGAAGCTTTCTTT. The J gene is TRBJ1-1, the V gene TRBV28; 7 bases line up with TRBD1. The CDR3 length is 15 residues. Germline CDR1 MDHEN, CDR2 SYDVKM. Germline trimming cut 6 bases from V and 0 bases from J; bases unmatched to any gene: 7.

The genes are TRBV10-3 and TRBJ2-7; a possible D gene is TRBD2 (5 bases). The length of the CDR3 is 14 residues. The ends were cut back, 3 bases at V and 4 bases at J, with 13 bases in the middle. The V gene's germline CDR1 is ENHRY and CDR2 SYGVKD. The CDR3 loop reads CAISDGAAVYEQYF. The CDR3 nucleotides read TGTGCCATCAGTGATGGAGCGGCCGTATACGAGCAGTACTTC.

This clone was seen once. This chain connects TRBV5-4 to TRBJ2-3; 8 bases fit TRBD1. This CDR3 has 14 residues. Germline V lookup: CDR1 SGHNT, CDR2 YYREEE (reference sequence). The V gene end was trimmed by 4 bases and the J gene end by 2 bases; junction bases not matched to a gene: 3. In DNA form, the CDR3 reads TGTGCCAGCAGCGCGGACAGGGTCACAGATACGCAGTATTTT. As protein: CASSADRVTDTQYF.

The V gene is TRBV19, the J gene TRBJ2-3, with a weak D call TRBD1 (6 bases). The germline V gene has CDR1 LNHDA and CDR2 SQIVND (reference sequence). V lost 3 bases to trimming and J lost 2 bases, with 12 bases between them. The CDR3 is 15 amino acids. The CDR3 sequence: CASSIQDSYTDTQYF. The CDR3, as DNA: TGTGCCAGTAGTATCCAGGACAGCTACACAGATACGCAGTATTTT. The full variable domain, with the rest looked up from reference TRBV19 and TRBJ2-3, is DGGITQSPKYLFRKEGQNVTLSCEQNLNHDAMYWYRQDPGQGLRLIYYSQIVNDFQKGDIAEGYSVSREKKESFPLTVTSAQKNPTAFYLCASSIQDSYTDTQYFGPGTRLTVL.

V is TRBV9 and J is TRBJ2-7; 10 bases are shared with TRBD2. The junction had 7 bases not matched to a gene; V was cut back by 3 bases and J by 1 base. This CDR3 contains 16 residues. Germline V gene sequence: CDR1 SGDLS, CDR2 YYNGEE. The CDR3: CASSATGTSASYEQYF. The CDR3 nucleotides are TGTGCCAGCAGCGCGACCGGGACTAGCGCTTCCTACGAGCAGTACTTC. The whole variable domain, filled in from reference TRBV9 and TRBJ2-7, reads DSGVTQTPKHLITATGQRVTLRCSPRSGDLSVYWYQQSLDQGLQFLIQYYNGEERAKGNILERFSAQQFPDLHSELNLSSLELGDSALYFCASSATGTSASYEQYFGPGTRLTVT.

This rearrangement joins TRBV7-8 to TRBJ2-5, with 15 bases identical to TRBD2. Germline V lookup: CDR1 SGHVS, CDR2 FQNEAQ. V lost 5 bases to trimming and J lost 1 base; unmatched junction nucleotides: 11. The CDR3 totals 19 residues. This chain's CDR3 is CASSPSGLAGGGGQETQYF. Here the CDR3 DNA reads TGTGCCAGCAGCCCCTCGGGACTAGCGGGAGGTGGTGGCCAAGAGACCCAGTACTTC.

This clone appeared a single time. The same CDR3 also results from other DNA sequences found in this sample. The chain carries TRBV27 and TRBJ2-2; no firm D call. CDR3 size: 12 residues. The germline V and J ends were trimmed by 3 bases and 4 bases, with 3 bases remaining between them. Germline V lookup: CDR1 MNHEY, CDR2 SMNVEV (reference sequence). CDR3 amino acids: CASSFSTGELFF. The CDR3 bases are TGTGCCAGCAGTTTCAGCACCGGGGAGCTGTTTTTT.

The chain combines TRBV11-1 with TRBJ2-7; a weak D match, TRBD1 (6 bases). The CDR3 is made up of 15 amino acids. Germline V CDR1 and CDR2: SGHAT, FQDESV (reference sequence). Trimming took off 5 bases at V and 3 bases at J, with 17 bases between the two ends. The CDR3 loop reads CASSEQEQGYYEQYF. In DNA form, the CDR3 reads TGTGCCAGCAGCGAACAGGAACAGGGATACTACGAGCAGTACTTC.

The V gene is TRBV19, the J gene TRBJ2-7; 9 positions match TRBD1. Per germline, CDR1 LNHDA and CDR2 SQIVND (reference sequence). CDR3 length: 15 amino acids. Unmatched junction bases numbered 6, after V lost 6 bases and J lost 0 bases. CDR3 region: CASSTGQGNSYEQYF. CDR3 sequence (DNA): TGTGCCAGTAGCACGGGACAGGGTAACTCCTACGAGCAGTACTTC.

The V gene is TRBV6-1, the J gene TRBJ2-1; D unclear. The CDR3 length is 15 residues. Between the trimmed V and J ends, which lost 0 bases and 5 bases, there was a span of 11 bases. The germline CDR1 and CDR2 sequences are MNHNS and SASEGT. Here the CDR3 reads CASSEAFGPHNEQFF. The DNA of the CDR3 is TGTGCCAGCAGTGAAGCCTTCGGTCCCCACAATGAGCAGTTCTTC.

The rearrangement uses TRBV7-2 and TRBJ2-1; a possible D gene is TRBD2 (6 bases). The length of the CDR3 is 15 residues. From germline, CDR1 is SGHTA and CDR2 FQGNSA. V lost 1 base and J lost 4, with 11 bases in between. In DNA, the CDR3 is TGTGCCAGCAGCTTAGATACAGCGGGTTACAATGAGCAGTTCTTC. It codes for CASSLDTAGYNEQFF.

V gene TRBV7-3 combines with J gene TRBJ2-1; 12 bases line up with TRBD2. The germline V gene has CDR1 SGHTA and CDR2 FQGTGA. V trimming: 5 bases; J trimming: 10 bases; junction bases outside the gene matches: 6. The CDR3 is 14 amino acids. The CDR3 DNA reads as TGTGCCAGCAGCCCCGGACTAGCGGGACACGAGCAGTTCTTC. It translates to CASSPGLAGHEQFF.

V gene TRBV11-2 combines with J gene TRBJ2-5; maybe TRBD2 (7 bases). CDR1 SGHAT and CDR2 FQNNGV come from the germline V gene. Between the trimmed V and J ends, which lost 5 bases and 4 bases, there was a span of 17 bases. The CDR3 length is 15 residues. The CDR3 sequence: CASSQPRGAGETQYF. DNA for the CDR3: TGTGCCAGCAGCCAACCACGGGGGGCGGGAGAGACCCAGTACTTC.

This sequence joins TRBV5-4 and TRBJ2-5; D is unresolved. Trimming pared 3 bases from V and 2 bases from J, leaving 8 bases between. The CDR3 runs to 13 residues. Germline V gives CDR1 SGHNT, CDR2 YYREEE (reference sequence). The CDR3 bases are TGTGCCAGCAGCTATAGGAGTCAAGAGACCCAGTACTTC. Amino acids: CASSYRSQETQYF.

The chain uses TRBV7-2 and TRBJ1-2; tentative D call: TRBD1 (6 bases). Germline lookup yields CDR1 SGHTA and CDR2 FQGNSA. The CDR3 sequence is 15 residues long. The V gene lost 7 bases and the J gene lost 8 bases, with 23 bases spanning the gap. The CDR3 loop is CASIIDRLPSRGYTF. The DNA for the CDR3 is TGTGCCAGCATCATCGACAGGCTCCCTTCTAGGGGCTACACCTTC.

This clone was seen a handful of times. The rearrangement links TRBV27 to TRBJ1-2; D uncertain. Trimming took 4 bases from V and 8 from J, leaving 14 bases between them. CDR3 length: 13 amino acids. The germline CDR1 and CDR2 sequences are MNHEY and SMNVEV (reference sequence). The CDR3 nucleotides are TGTGCCAGCAGTTCGACACCTAAGACAGGCTACACCTTC. Translation: CASSSTPKTGYTF.